Listed here are 24 T cell receptor beta chains from one sample, sequenced in a study of human T cells and chemical hapten exposure. TCRdb processed the RACE reads anew with MiXCR; each CDR3 protein has one entry. The sample contains 100,000 to 150,000 distinct CDR3 sequences, about 9.4% of which appear only once. As to time point: healthy volunteer bleed at 2 weeks. The template was total RNA from unfractionated whole blood. Sequenced sample: whole blood. The receptors come from a male donor in good health. Some clones in this sample may be carry-over from other donors' samples.

The chain uses TRBV5-1 and TRBJ2-1, with 11 bases fitting TRBD2. With 5 bases clipped from V and 3 bases from J, the junction kept 7 bases outside the gene matches. This CDR3 has 16 residues. The germline V gene has CDR1 SGHRS and CDR2 YFSETQ. The CDR3 sequence is CASSFWTSGYYNEQFF. For the CDR3, the DNA is TGCGCCAGCAGTTTCTGGACTAGCGGGTACTACAATGAGCAGTTCTTC.

The chain links TRBV6-5 to TRBJ1-4; possibly TRBD1 for D (5 bases). The CDR3 sequence is 12 residues long. The V end lost 10 bases, the J end lost 1 base, and 7 bases lay between the germline ends. Germline CDR1 is MNHEY and CDR2 is SVGAGI. The CDR3 bases are TGTGCCACCGGGGGAACTAATGAAAAACTGTTTTTT. Translated: CATGGTNEKLFF.

This clonotype showed up just a few times. The CDR3 reads CASSDLGQSGGNEQFF. For the CDR3, the DNA is TGCGCCAGCAGCGACCTAGGCCAGAGCGGTGGGAATGAGCAGTTCTTC. The gene calls are TRBV4-3 and TRBJ2-1; the D gene is possibly TRBD2 (5 bases). CDR1 is LGHNA and CDR2 is YSLEER in the germline V gene. The CDR3 runs to 16 residues. V was cut by 5 bases and J by 7 bases, with 21 bases left in between.

The chain recombines TRBV3-1 with TRBJ2-2; maybe TRBD2 (5 bases). The germline CDR1 and CDR2 sequences are LGHDT and YNNKEL (reference sequence). The CDR3 runs to 14 residues. The ends were cut back, 8 bases at V and 5 bases at J, with 15 bases in the middle. The CDR3 DNA sequence: TGTGCCAGCGTCCGGGGTACCAATACCGGGGAGCTGTTTTTT. Encoded protein: CASVRGTNTGELFF.

The chain recombines TRBV20-1 with TRBJ2-1; 9 nucleotides match TRBD2. Germline loops: CDR1 DFQATT, CDR2 SNEGSKA (reference sequence). J lost 3 bases, V lost 1 base, and 4 bases had no gene match. The CDR3 runs to 15 residues. CDR3 nucleotide sequence: TGCAGTGCTAGAGTTTTAGCGGGAGTCTACAATGAGCAGTTCTTC. Encoded protein: CSARVLAGVYNEQFF.

This clonotype was counted at least ten times. The chain carries TRBV11-2 and TRBJ2-2; 7 nucleotides match TRBD2. This CDR3 contains 16 residues. V gave up 5 bases and J gave up 6 bases; unmatched junction bases: 12. In germline, CDR1 is SGHAT, CDR2 FQNNGV. The CDR3: CASSAGRVGGAGELFF. DNA for the CDR3: TGTGCCAGCAGCGCGGGGAGGGTTGGCGGCGCCGGGGAGCTGTTTTTT.

At least ten counts were recorded for this clonotype. V is TRBV20-1 and J is TRBJ2-1, with 14 bases aligning to TRBD2. This CDR3 region has 16 residues. J lost 9 bases, V lost 6 bases, and 13 bases had no gene match. CDR1 is DFQATT, CDR2 SNEGSKA, per germline (reference sequence). The CDR3 DNA sequence: TGCAGTGCCAACTCCGCCTCGGGACTAGCGGGAGCTGAGCAGTTCTTC. This translates into CSANSASGLAGAEQFF.

This clonotype was picked up many times. The genes are TRBV20-1 and TRBJ1-6; TRBD1 agrees at 7 bases. Germline CDR1 and CDR2: DFQATT and SNEGSKA (reference sequence). The J segment lost 0 bases and the V segment lost 2 bases, leaving 1 base of the junction unmatched. The length of the CDR3 is 15 residues. CDR3 in amino acids: CSARYRGSYNSPLHF. CDR3 nucleotides: TGCAGTGCTAGATACAGGGGCTCCTATAATTCACCCCTCCACTTT.

This clonotype came up many times. The chain employs TRBV14 and TRBJ2-7, with D perhaps being TRBD1 or TRBD2 (5 bases each). This CDR3 is built from 13 residues. The germline V gene encodes CDR1 SGHDN and CDR2 FVKESK. V was shortened by 3 bases and J by 7 bases, with 13 bases between the two germline ends. The chain's CDR3 is CASSQRVKGEQYF. In nucleotides, the CDR3 is TGTGCCAGCAGCCAGAGGGTCAAGGGGGAGCAGTACTTC. Complete variable domain (other parts from reference TRBV14 and TRBJ2-7): EAGVTQFPSHSVIEKGQTVTLRCDPISGHDNLYWYRRVMGKEIKFLLHFVKESKQDESGMPNNRFLAERTGGTYSTLKVQPAELEDSGVYFCASSQRVKGEQYFGPGTRLTVT.

The sample holds many counts of this clonotype. The chain uses TRBV2 and TRBJ1-1; D gene unclear. The CDR3 extends over 11 amino acids. V was cut by 4 bases and J by 3 bases, with 3 bases left in between. CDR1 SNHLY and CDR2 FYNNEI come from the germline V gene. The CDR3 DNA reads TGTGCCAGCAGTGGAGACACTGAAGCTTTCTTT. It translates to CASSGDTEAFF.

This clonotype has just a few counts. The CDR3 coding sequence is TGTGCCAGCAGCTTAGCGAGGTCAGATACGCAGTATTTT. This codes for CASSLARSDTQYF. V is TRBV7-2 and J is TRBJ2-3; D uncertain. Looked up from germline, CDR1 is SGHTA and CDR2 is FQGNSA. The CDR3 runs to 13 residues. Trimming left V 0 bases short and J 4 bases short, with 5 bases between.

In its sample, this clonotype was seen many times. The chain combines TRBV12-3 or TRBV12-4 with TRBJ2-7; D is uncertain. Trimming shortened V by 1 base and J by 7 bases, and 14 bases separated the two germline ends. CDR3 length: 14 residues. The CDR3 DNA reads TGTGCCAGCAGTTTAGTGTCGGCGGCGGCAGAGCAGTACTTC. Amino acids: CASSLVSAAAEQYF.

The CDR3 loop is CASSLSGNRNQPQHF. DNA of the CDR3: TGTGCCAGCAGTTTATCGGGGAACCGTAATCAGCCCCAGCATTTT. J is TRBJ1-5 and V is TRBV27; D gene ambiguous. Per germline, CDR1 MNHEY and CDR2 SMNVEV (reference sequence). The CDR3 contains 15 residues. Trimming removed 0 bases at V and 4 bases at J, with 10 bases between.

This clonotype was counted between two and nine times. The genes are TRBV19 and TRBJ2-2, with D hard to call. The CDR3 is made up of 13 amino acids. The V gene's germline CDR1 is LNHDA and CDR2 SQIVND (reference sequence). Trimming removed 2 bases at V and 5 bases at J, with 6 bases between. The CDR3 sequence: CASSIMVTGELFF. As DNA, the CDR3 is TGTGCCAGTAGTATAATGGTGACCGGGGAGCTGTTTTTT.

This clonotype was seen repeatedly, ten times or more. This chain connects TRBV6-1 to TRBJ2-1, with TRBD2 matching over 10 bases. V shed 6 bases, J shed 7 bases, and the junction held 3 bases outside the gene matches. The CDR3 loop spans 13 amino acids. Per germline, CDR1 MNHNS and CDR2 SASEGT. The CDR3 nucleotides read TGTGCCAGCAGGTCTAGCGGGAGAAATGAGCAGTTCTTC. Its protein product is CASRSSGRNEQFF.

This clonotype came up many times. The rearrangement links TRBV29-1 to TRBJ2-3; no clear D. Trimming took off 0 bases at V and 2 bases at J, with 12 bases between the two ends. There are 15 residues in the CDR3. Germline loops: CDR1 SQVTM, CDR2 ANQGSEA. As DNA, the CDR3 is TGCAGCGTTGAAGAAGACAAGGCCCACACAGATACGCAGTATTTT. Amino acids: CSVEEDKAHTDTQYF.

The chain combines TRBV14 with TRBJ2-3; TRBD2 matches 7 bases. Germline trimming cut 0 bases from V and 5 bases from J; bases unmatched to any gene: 5. From germline, CDR1 is SGHDN and CDR2 FVKESK. The CDR3 length is 15 residues. For the CDR3, the DNA is TGTGCCAGCAGCCAAGATTTAGGGAGGGAAGATACGCAGTATTTT. Encoded protein: CASSQDLGREDTQYF. Supplemented by reference TRBV14 and TRBJ2-3, the full variable domain reads EAGVTQFPSHSVIEKGQTVTLRCDPISGHDNLYWYRRVMGKEIKFLLHFVKESKQDESGMPNNRFLAERTGGTYSTLKVQPAELEDSGVYFCASSQDLGREDTQYFGPGTRLTVL.

The V gene is TRBV25-1, the J gene TRBJ2-1; D possibly uses TRBD1 or TRBD2 (5 bases each). The CDR3 totals 14 residues. The germline V and J ends were trimmed by 4 bases and 3 bases, with 10 bases remaining between them. CDR1 is MGHDK, CDR2 SYGVNS, per germline. Here the CDR3 DNA reads TGTGCCAGCAGTGTGGGACCCATCTACAATGAGCAGTTCTTC. Amino acid sequence: CASSVGPIYNEQFF.

The chain has TRBV6-5 and TRBJ2-1; tentatively, D is TRBD2 (6 bases). Germline-derived CDR1 and CDR2 are MNHEY and SVGAGI. Trimming left V 0 bases short and J 0 bases short, with 9 bases between. The CDR3 extends over 16 amino acids. The CDR3 here is CASSYSGRGSYNEQFF. The CDR3 coding sequence is TGTGCCAGCAGTTACTCGGGGCGGGGCTCCTACAATGAGCAGTTCTTC.

This rearrangement joins TRBV19 to TRBJ1-2; D is undetermined. V was pared by 9 bases and J by 4 bases, with 12 bases between. The CDR3 sequence is 12 residues long. In germline, CDR1 is LNHDA, CDR2 SQIVND (reference sequence). The CDR3 DNA reads as TGTGCCAGCTCGGGCCCTCTCTATGGCTACACCTTC. Residues: CASSGPLYGYTF.

The sample holds a few counts of this clonotype. The V gene is TRBV2, the J gene TRBJ1-1; 10 bases fit TRBD1. The V segment lost 5 bases and the J segment 5 bases; nucleotides outside the gene matches: 14. The CDR3 length is 17 residues. Germline values: CDR1 SNHLY, CDR2 FYNNEI. CDR3 region: CASSPPAGTGVGTEAFF. The CDR3 DNA reads TGTGCCAGCAGTCCCCCCGCCGGGACAGGGGTCGGGACTGAAGCTTTCTTT.

In this sample, this clonotype turned up a few times. This sequence joins TRBV6-5 and TRBJ1-2; tentative D call: TRBD1 (6 bases). V shed 5 bases and J shed 6 bases, with 22 bases lying between them. Germline CDR1 reads MNHEY; CDR2 reads SVGAGI. This CDR3 spans 16 amino acids. The CDR3 bases are TGTGCCAGCAGTAACCCGGGACAAACAAGGATCCATGGCTACACCTTC. It encodes CASSNPGQTRIHGYTF.

The table lists this clonotype with a few counts. The gene calls are TRBV5-1 and TRBJ2-7, with D unclear. The CDR3 totals 13 residues. V was trimmed by 7 bases and J by 0 bases, leaving 11 bases between them. Germline CDR1 is SGHRS and CDR2 is YFSETQ. CDR3 coding DNA: TGCGCCAGCGGTCAGAGCAGCTCCTACGAGCAGTACTTC. Its protein product is CASGQSSSYEQYF.

The chain recombines TRBV29-1 with TRBJ2-5; D may be TRBD2 (5 bases). The CDR3 covers 12 residues. V was trimmed by 6 bases and J by 4 bases, leaving 12 bases between them. From germline, CDR1 is SQVTM and CDR2 ANQGSEA. Here the CDR3 DNA reads TGCAGCGTGCCGAGCCGGGGAGAGACCCAGTACTTC. Its protein is CSVPSRGETQYF. The full variable domain, with the rest looked up from reference TRBV29-1 and TRBJ2-5, is SAVISQKPSRDICQRGTSLTIQCQVDSQVTMMFWYRQQPGQSLTLIATANQGSEATYESGFVIDKFPISRPNLTFSTLTVSNMSPEDSSIYLCSVPSRGETQYFGPGTRLLVL.